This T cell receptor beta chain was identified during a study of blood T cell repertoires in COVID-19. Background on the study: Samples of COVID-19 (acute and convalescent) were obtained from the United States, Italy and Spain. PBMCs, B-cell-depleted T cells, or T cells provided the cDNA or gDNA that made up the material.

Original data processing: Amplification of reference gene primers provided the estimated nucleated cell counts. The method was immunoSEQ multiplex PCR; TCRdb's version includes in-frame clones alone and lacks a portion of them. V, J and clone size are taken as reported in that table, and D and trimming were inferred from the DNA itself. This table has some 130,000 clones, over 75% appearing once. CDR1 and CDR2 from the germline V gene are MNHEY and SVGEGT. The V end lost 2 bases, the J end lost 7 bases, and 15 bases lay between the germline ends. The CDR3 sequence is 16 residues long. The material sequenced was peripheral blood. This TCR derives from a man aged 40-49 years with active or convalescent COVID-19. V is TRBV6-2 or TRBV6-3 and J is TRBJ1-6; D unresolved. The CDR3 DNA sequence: TGTGCCAGCAGTTACCGTCAGAGGGCCAGGAATTCACCCCTCCACTTT. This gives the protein CASSYRQRARNSPLHF.